These T cell receptor beta chains were read from a single sample in a study of blood T cell repertoires in COVID-19. This table comes from immunoSEQ multiplex PCR, and its TCRdb copy is limited to in-frame clones, with some not included. Counted here are about 87,000 clones, roughly 88% occurring once; the ten biggest clones make up roughly 3%. The sequenced sample consisted of peripheral blood. These TCRs come from a woman at least 80 years old with COVID-19, enrolled during active disease. Both conserved end residues are part of each CDR3. D genes are given only for firm matches. Some rows have no size entry. The others give once, few or many, or a class for an expanded clone.

clone_size,j_call,v_call,cdr3_length,d_call,cdr3_nt,cdr3_aa
NA,TRBJ1-2,TRBV28,12,TRBD1,TGTGCCAGCAGGTGGGACAGCTATGGCTACACCTTC,CASRWDSYGYTF
NA,TRBJ1-1,TRBV7-9,15,NA,TGTGCCAGCAGCTGGGTCCTACCGGAGGACACTGAAGCTTTCTTT,CASSWVLPEDTEAFF
NA,TRBJ1-2,TRBV12-3/TRBV12-4,12,NA,TGTGCCAGCAGTGGGAGGTTTTATGGCTACACCTTC,CASSGRFYGYTF
NA,TRBJ1-2,TRBV25-1,13,NA,TGTGCCAGCAGTGAATCCTACAGATATGGCTACACCTTC,CASSESYRYGYTF
NA,TRBJ1-2,TRBV6-4,14,TRBD1,TGTGCCAGCATCCTACGACAGGGCCACTATGGCTACACCTTC,CASILRQGHYGYTF
NA,TRBJ2-7,TRBV12-5,11,NA,TGTGCTAGTGGTATCCACTACGAGCAGTACTTC,CASGIHYEQYF
NA,TRBJ2-1,TRBV6-1,18,TRBD1,TGTGCCAGCAGTGAAGCTTCTCAGACAGGGGGCGTGAACAATGAGCAGTTCTTC,CASSEASQTGGVNNEQFF
NA,TRBJ1-2,TRBV12-2,13,NA,TGTGCAAGTCGCTTAGCGCAGGGTAATGGCTACACCTTC,CASRLAQGNGYTF
few,TRBJ2-4,TRBV2,12,TRBD1,TGTGCCAGCGGAGGACAGGGACTCATTCAGTACTTC,CASGGQGLIQYF
NA,TRBJ2-3,TRBV5-1,16,TRBD2,TGCGCCAGCAGCCCCCTCACTAGCGGGAGGGCGGATACGCAGTATTTT,CASSPLTSGRADTQYF
NA,TRBJ1-4,TRBV18,14,TRBD1,TGTGCCAGCTCACGGGGACAGGAAAATGAAAAACTGTTTTTT,CASSRGQENEKLFF
NA,TRBJ1-4,TRBV5-1,15,NA,TGCGCCAGCAGCTATTACAGGGATGCTAATGAAAAACTGTTTTTT,CASSYYRDANEKLFF
NA,TRBJ2-1,TRBV18,14,NA,TGTGCCAGCTCACCGACTAGTGCCTACAATGAGCAGTTCTTC,CASSPTSAYNEQFF
NA,TRBJ1-2,TRBV6-6,14,TRBD1,TGTGCCAGCAGTAGCAGGGGGGAAGACTATGGCTACACCTTC,CASSSRGEDYGYTF
once,TRBJ2-7,TRBV7-9,13,TRBD2,TGTGCCAGCAGCCGTGGGACTAGCGAGGAGCAGTACTTC,CASSRGTSEEQYF
NA,TRBJ2-3,TRBV5-1,16,TRBD2,TGCGCCAGCAGCAGTGGACTAGCGGGAGCCCCAGATACGCAGTATTTT,CASSSGLAGAPDTQYF
NA,TRBJ2-3,TRBV27,16,TRBD1,TGTGCCAGCAGTTTATTAGGGGGCCTCAGACCAGATACGCAGTATTTT,CASSLLGGLRPDTQYF
NA,TRBJ2-5,TRBV3-1/TRBV3-2,14,NA,TGTGCCAGCAGCCACTCGGCCGGCGGGGAGACCCAGTACTTC,CASSHSAGGETQYF
NA,TRBJ2-3,TRBV28,13,NA,TGTGCCAGCAGTACCCCACAGGGAAATACGCAGTATTTT,CASSTPQGNTQYF
NA,TRBJ2-1,TRBV10-3,15,TRBD2,TGTGCCATCACCAGACTAGCGGGGGCCTACAATGAGCAGTTCTTC,CAITRLAGAYNEQFF
NA,TRBJ2-2,TRBV7-6,16,NA,TGTGCCAGCAGCCGCCAGAGCGGACGAAACACCGGGGAGCTGTTTTTT,CASSRQSGRNTGELFF
NA,TRBJ2-7,TRBV28,18,TRBD2,TGTGCCAGCAGACAGGGGCACATGACTAGCGGGAGCCTTGGGGAGCAGTACTTC,CASRQGHMTSGSLGEQYF
NA,TRBJ1-5,TRBV6-1,17,NA,TGTGCCAGCAGTGAAAGGGCAGGGGCCATCCCCAATCAGCCCCAGCATTTT,CASSERAGAIPNQPQHF